The 22 T cell receptor delta chains below were found in one sample sequenced in a study of Vδ1+ human thymocytes. General study points: Thymic TRG and TRD repertoires appeared highly polyclonal.

Extracted RNA was reverse transcribed into cDNA. Multiplex PCR used pooled V-gene forward primers and a constant-region reverse primer to amplify CDR3s. TCRdb fed the multiplex PCR reads into CATT to redo clone calling. Among about 55,000 delta-chain clones listed, approximately 15% were seen once. Which antigens these TCRs recognize remains unknown. Sequencing used Vdelta1+ gamma-delta thymocytes from the thymus. Specified subset: FACS-sorted CD3+ TCRalphabeta- TCRVdelta1+ TCRVdelta2- thymocytes. The receptors shown here come from a boy in the first two years of life who had congenital heart surgery.

The table lists this clone with a few counts. The rearrangement links TRDV1 to TRDJ1; 10 bases fit TRDD3. CDR1 and CDR2 (germline): TSWWSYY, QGS. V was clipped by 2 bases and J by 3 bases; unmatched bases: 15. The CDR3 sequence is 19 residues long. CDR3 region: CALGENRTGGSLTPDKLIF. DNA for the CDR3: TGTGCTCTTGGGGAAAACCGGACTGGGGGATCCCTCACGCCCGATAAACTCATCTTT.

This clone occurred a few times. This rearrangement joins TRDV1 to TRDJ1; D unclear. V was cut by 0 bases and J by 0 bases, with 20 bases left in between. This CDR3 is 19 amino acids long. Germline V gene sequence: CDR1 TSWWSYY, CDR2 QGS. The CDR3 loop reads CALGELNGLPPLYTDKLIF. In DNA form, the CDR3 reads TGTGCTCTTGGGGAACTAAATGGACTGCCGCCCTTATACACCGATAAACTCATCTTT.

This clone was seen a few times. This chain connects TRDV1 to TRDJ1; perhaps TRDD3 as D (5 bases). In germline, CDR1 is TSWWSYY, CDR2 QGS. Trimming removed 5 bases from V and 3 bases from J, with 13 bases in between. The CDR3 covers 14 residues. The CDR3 DNA follows: TGTGCTCTTGGGAAACCCCGGGGAGCCGATAAACTCATCTTT. The encoded protein is CALGKPRGADKLIF.

The chain is built from TRDV1 and TRDJ1; 12 bases map to TRDD3. The V and J ends lost 4 bases and 3 bases, in that order; junction bases with no gene match: 18. From germline, CDR1 is TSWWSYY and CDR2 QGS. CDR3 size: 20 residues. The CDR3 DNA is TGTGCTCTTGGGGCCCTATCCCCCGCGACTGGGGGATACTTTGCCGATAAACTCATCTTT. Its translation is CALGALSPATGGYFADKLIF.

This clone was counted a few times. This chain links TRDV1 with TRDJ1; 12 bases line up with TRDD3. CDR3 length: 21 residues. After removal of 4 bases from V and 1 base from J, the junction contained 19 bases not matched to a gene. Looked up from germline, CDR1 is TSWWSYY and CDR2 is QGS. The CDR3 region has the DNA TGTGCTCTTGGGGCAACTATACTGGGGGATACTCGGGGACTCACCACCGATAAACTCATCTTT. The encoded protein is CALGATILGDTRGLTTDKLIF.

This clone was seen only a few times. V usage is TRDV1 and J usage is TRDJ1; D remains ambiguous. CDR1 and CDR2 (germline): TSWWSYY, QGS. This CDR3 has 16 amino acids. The V end was cut by 2 bases, the J end by 0 bases, with 13 bases between. The CDR3 loop reads CALGEAPLTYTDKLIF. DNA of the CDR3: TGTGCTCTTGGGGAAGCCCCCCTTACGTACACCGATAAACTCATCTTT.

A single count supports this clone. This chain uses TRDV1 with TRDJ1; D tentatively reads TRDD2 or TRDD3 (6 bases each). V lost 3 bases, J lost 8 bases, and 31 bases lay in between. From germline, CDR1 is TSWWSYY and CDR2 QGS. The CDR3 runs 19 residues. The CDR3 spells CALGDLQPSPRGWIPKLIF. For the CDR3, the DNA is TGTGCTCTTGGGGACCTGCAACCTTCCCCACGAGGGTGGATACCGAAACTCATCTTT.

The chain joins TRDV1 to TRDJ1; 11 bases are a match to TRDD3. CDR3 size: 17 residues. Germline lookup yields CDR1 TSWWSYY and CDR2 QGS. V shed 4 bases and J 0 bases; nucleotides not matched to a gene: 7. CDR3 region: CALGAYWGISDTDKLIF. CDR3 in DNA: TGTGCTCTTGGGGCCTACTGGGGGATATCGGACACCGATAAACTCATCTTT.

This clone was seen more than once but under ten times. The genes are TRDV1 and TRDJ1; TRDD3 aligns across 12 bases. Germline V CDR1 and CDR2: TSWWSYY, QGS. The CDR3 has 22 amino acids. J gave up 0 bases and V 0 bases, and 17 bases lay outside the gene matches. The CDR3 region has the DNA TGTGCTCTTGGGGAACTAGTGTACTGGGGGATACATACTTTCGATTACACCGATAAACTCATCTTT. This gives the protein CALGELVYWGIHTFDYTDKLIF.

This clone has a handful of counts. The chain has TRDV1 and TRDJ1; 12 positions agree with TRDD3. The CDR3 has 21 amino acids. The V segment lost 5 bases and the J segment 0 bases; nucleotides outside the gene matches: 19. From germline, CDR1 is TSWWSYY and CDR2 QGS. DNA for the CDR3: TGTGCTCTTGGGAACAAGAGGTCCGTACTGGGGGATACCCCTTACACCGATAAACTCATCTTT. This translates into CALGNKRSVLGDTPYTDKLIF.

This rearrangement joins TRDV1 to TRDJ1; possible D gene TRDD3, 6 bases. V lost 4 bases to trimming and J lost 3 bases, with 45 bases between them. Germline CDR1 and CDR2: TSWWSYY and QGS. The CDR3 totals 25 residues. CDR3 DNA sequence: TGTGCTCTTGGGGTCCACTTTCCCAAGCGATGTGGACTGGGAGTGGGACCCGCACACGCCGATAAACTCATCTTT. Amino acids: CALGVHFPKRCGLGVGPAHADKLIF.

This clone was counted ten times or more. V is TRDV2 and J is TRDJ1; 11 bases are a match to TRDD3. The CDR3 runs 16 residues. Trimming removed 3 bases from V and 0 bases from J; junction bases left unmatched: 5. CDR1 GEAIGNYY and CDR2 EKD come from the germline V gene. CDR3 sequence (DNA): TGTGCCTGTGACTGGGGGATACGAGGGTACACCGATAAACTCATCTTT. The encoded protein is CACDWGIRGYTDKLIF.

The rearrangement uses TRDV1 and TRDJ1, with 10 bases identical to TRDD3. In germline, CDR1 is TSWWSYY, CDR2 QGS. The CDR3 contains 21 residues. The V gene end was trimmed by 4 bases and the J gene end by 3 bases; junction bases not matched to a gene: 23. The CDR3 nucleotides read TGTGCTCTTGGGGCCCGTCCTACTGCGGGTTACTGGGGGATCGTGGCCGATAAACTCATCTTT. Amino acid sequence: CALGARPTAGYWGIVADKLIF.

This clone was seen a handful of times. A single base separates this from a much larger clone, so it may be a read error. The rearrangement links TRDV2 to TRDJ2, with 12 bases aligning to TRDD3. Germline CDR1 and CDR2: GEAIGNYY and EKD. This CDR3 is 16 amino acids long. CDR3 amino acids: CACDNVLGDTEALLFF. The CDR3 coding sequence is TGTGCCTGTGACAACGTACTGGGGGATACAGAAGCACTACTCTTCTTT.

The chain joins TRDV1 to TRDJ1, with TRDD3 identical over 7 bases. V dropped 0 bases and J dropped 4; count of bases not matched to a gene: 20. Germline CDR1 reads TSWWSYY; CDR2 reads QGS. CDR3 length: 20 residues. This CDR3 is CALGELRPYGLWGTGDKLIF. CDR3 in DNA: TGTGCTCTTGGGGAACTCAGACCCTACGGATTGTGGGGGACTGGCGATAAACTCATCTTT.

The chain couples TRDV1 to TRDJ1, with TRDD3 matching 12 bases. The germline V gene has CDR1 TSWWSYY and CDR2 QGS. The CDR3 covers 21 residues. V gave up 3 bases and J gave up 2 bases; unmatched junction bases: 19. The CDR3 here is CALGEPPFVTGGYSGTDKLIF. In DNA, the CDR3 is TGTGCTCTTGGGGAGCCTCCCTTCGTCACTGGGGGATACAGTGGGACCGATAAACTCATCTTT.

This clone has just a few counts. The chain has TRDV1 and TRDJ1; 7 bases match TRDD3. Germline values: CDR1 TSWWSYY, CDR2 QGS. The CDR3 contains 18 residues. Germline trimming cut 1 base from V and 0 bases from J; bases unmatched to any gene: 11. CDR3 sequence (DNA): TGTGCTCTTGGGGAACCTGGCTACTGGGGAACACACACCGATAAACTCATCTTT. Translating it yields CALGEPGYWGTHTDKLIF.

This clone has a count of ten or more. This chain joins TRDV2 and TRDJ1, with 13 bases lining up with TRDD3. CDR3 size: 22 residues. Germline CDR1 GEAIGNYY, CDR2 EKD. V lost 3 bases, J lost 0 bases, and 21 bases stayed unmatched. CDR3 nucleotide sequence: TGTGCCTGTGACCATAGCCCCGATTCGTACTGGGGGATACGGGGGTACACCGATAAACTCATCTTT. Protein sequence: CACDHSPDSYWGIRGYTDKLIF.

This clone has only a few counts. V and J are TRDV1 and TRDJ2, with 13 bases lining up with TRDD3. The CDR3 has 23 amino acids. The germline V gene encodes CDR1 TSWWSYY and CDR2 QGS. J lost 4 bases, V lost 4 bases, and 24 bases had no gene match. The CDR3 coding sequence is TGTGCTCTTGGGGTCCCTTATGACCCAACTAGATTACTGGGGGATACGGCGACAGCACAACTCTTCTTT. Translation: CALGVPYDPTRLLGDTATAQLFF.

This sequence joins TRDV1 and TRDJ1; TRDD2 aligns across 9 bases. V was pared by 4 bases and J by 2 bases, with 29 bases of the junction left unmatched. Germline values: CDR1 TSWWSYY, CDR2 QGS. CDR3 size: 23 residues. The CDR3 DNA reads TGTGCTCTTGGGGTTATGGGGCCTTCCTACTTAGGTCCTGGGAATGATTGTACCGATAAACTCATCTTT. It yields the protein CALGVMGPSYLGPGNDCTDKLIF.

This chain uses TRDV1 with TRDJ2; maybe TRDD2 (5 bases). The CDR3 extends over 19 amino acids. The germline V gene has CDR1 TSWWSYY and CDR2 QGS. Trimming removed 2 bases from V and 4 bases from J, with 23 bases in between. CDR3: CALGEGFISSHGTTAQLFF. DNA for the CDR3: TGTGCTCTTGGGGAAGGCTTTATTTCCTCCCACGGAACGACAGCACAACTCTTCTTT.

The sample holds a few counts of this clone. The V gene is TRDV1, the J gene TRDJ1; the D gene is possibly TRDD3 (6 bases). The CDR3 is 16 amino acids. Germline lookup yields CDR1 TSWWSYY and CDR2 QGS. V shed 1 base and J shed 0 bases, with 12 bases lying between them. Here the CDR3 DNA reads TGTGCTCTTGGGGAACAAGGGGGACCATACACCGATAAACTCATCTTT. As protein: CALGEQGGPYTDKLIF.